The source of this T cell receptor beta chain is a study of cytomegalovirus exposure and HLA in healthy donors. Study results and caveats: Association with HLA alleles at 0.05 false discovery rate was found for 15,000 or so TCR beta sequences in a later analysis. Cytomegalovirus association was listed for under 200 TCR beta chains. DRB1 had the most TCR associations and HLA-C the fewest, a later analysis found, with rates varying by HLA locus. In vitro experiments confirmed that three CMV-associated chains were specific for CMV antigens.

Germline trimming cut 3 bases from V and 4 bases from J; bases unmatched to any gene: 2. This CDR3 region has 15 residues. Germline CDR1 reads WSHSY; CDR2 reads SAAADI. PCR was performed using 60 Vbeta and 13 Jbeta primers. Profiling relied on immunoSEQ multiplex PCR, and the TCRdb table lists in-frame clones only, not all of them. This table has more than 95,000 clones, 75% to 80% appearing once. Comment on this clone: What it binds is not known.

The receptor was derived from a man in his forties in good health and CMV-seronegative. The sequencing sample was made of PBMCs. This chain joins TRBV10-2 and TRBJ1-4; TRBD1 agrees at 10 bases. CDR3 DNA: TGCGCCAGCAGTGATAGGACAGGGGGTAATGAAAAACTGTTTTTT. This gives the protein CASSDRTGGNEKLFF.